The TCR beta chain described here comes from a study of T cell responses to AZD1222 COVID-19 vaccine. The V end lost 5 bases, the J end lost 12 bases, and 14 bases lay between the germline ends. CDR3 length equals 11 residues. From germline, CDR1 is MNHEY and CDR2 SVGEGT. Study results and caveats: Researchers report vaccine-associated CD4 TCRs spanning spike, with dominance at 160-218 and 743-854. A rise in Spike-specific TCR breadth and depth followed two AZD1222 doses. Donors, mostly white British, included more females; clonal diversity was possibly underestimated.

Some second doses came at about 4 weeks and others at about 12 weeks; these were pooled. As concerns this clone: Its antigen is as yet unknown.

Sequencing used immunoSEQ multiplex PCR; TCRdb keeps in-frame clones, though not all of them. The data contain roughly 100,000 clones, about 87% of them seen just once; the ten biggest clones take up about 9.4%. The V and J genes are TRBV6-2 or TRBV6-3 and TRBJ2-7, with TRBD1 as a possible D gene (5 bases). This TCR was sampled from an adult who received the AZD1222 COVID-19 vaccine. Sequenced here: peripheral blood, sampled 28 days after the second AZD1222 dose. This CDR3 reads CASSPGFYRYF. For the CDR3, the DNA is TGTGCCAGCAGTCCAGGGTTTTATCGGTACTTC.